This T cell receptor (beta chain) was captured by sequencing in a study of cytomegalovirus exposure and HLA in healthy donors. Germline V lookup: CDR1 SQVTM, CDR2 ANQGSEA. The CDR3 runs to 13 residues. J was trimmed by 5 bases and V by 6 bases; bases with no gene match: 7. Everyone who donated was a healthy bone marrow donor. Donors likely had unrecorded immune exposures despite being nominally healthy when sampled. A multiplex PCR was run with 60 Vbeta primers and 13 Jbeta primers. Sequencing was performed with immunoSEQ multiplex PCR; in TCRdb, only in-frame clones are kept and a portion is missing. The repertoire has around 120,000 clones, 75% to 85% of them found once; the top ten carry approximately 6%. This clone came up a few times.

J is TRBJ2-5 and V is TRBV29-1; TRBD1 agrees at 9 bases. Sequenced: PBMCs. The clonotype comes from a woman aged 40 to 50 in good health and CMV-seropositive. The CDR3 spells CSVEGQGRETQYF. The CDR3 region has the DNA TGCAGCGTGGAGGGACAGGGCCGGGAGACCCAGTACTTC.